This entry is about one TCR beta chain. Its target is not known. The germline gene is not matched at one end of the junction; a read error may be the cause. There were TCR beta CDR3 regions amplified from RNA transcripts. TCR CDR3 underwent first-round RT-PCR with the HTBI primer set. MiXCR was run by TCRdb on the multiplex PCR reads, yielding one entry per CDR3 protein. The sample lists 500,000 to 650,000 distinct CDR3 sequences, less than 15% occurring once. This CDR3 region has 14 residues. CDR1 is MDHEN and CDR2 is SYDVKM in the germline V gene. This entry is derived from a study of T cells in Graves' hyperthyroidism and ophthalmopathy. Study-level background: Peripheral blood was acquired at first diagnosis, ahead of any therapy whatsoever. Broader study findings: Most clonotypes expanded in the thyroid (above 0.001) were also present in blood.

Calling Graves' hyperthyroidism stable meant ophthalmopathy did not progress within 18 months. Clinical symptoms, serum thyroxine and TRAb, thyroid ultrasound and orbital computed tomography together formed the diagnostic basis. Sequencing was carried out using blood. The V and J genes are TRBV28 and TRBJ2-7; D possibly corresponds to TRBD2 (6 bases). The clonotype comes from a woman in her 40s with Graves' hyperthyroidism. CDR3 loop: CASSLLAVSYGQYF. Written as DNA, the CDR3 is TGTGCCAGCAGTTTATTAGCGGTTTCCTACGGGCAGTACTTC.